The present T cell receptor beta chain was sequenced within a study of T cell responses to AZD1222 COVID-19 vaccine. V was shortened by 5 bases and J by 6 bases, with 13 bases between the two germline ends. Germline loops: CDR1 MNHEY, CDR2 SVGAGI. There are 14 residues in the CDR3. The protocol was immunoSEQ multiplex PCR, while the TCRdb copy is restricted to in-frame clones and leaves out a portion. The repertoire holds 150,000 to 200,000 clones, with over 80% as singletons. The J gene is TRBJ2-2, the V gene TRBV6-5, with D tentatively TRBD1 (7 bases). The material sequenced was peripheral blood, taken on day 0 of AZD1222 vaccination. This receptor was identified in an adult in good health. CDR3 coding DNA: TGTGCCAGCAGTCGACAGGGAGGACCCGGGGAGCTGTTTTTT. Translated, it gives CASSRQGGPGELFF.